This T cell receptor beta chain was identified in a study of T cell responses to AZD1222 COVID-19 vaccine. Findings and limits, study-wide: Seropositive at baseline were only a handful of AZD1222 recipients.

A word on this clone: Its antigen is currently unknown.

The length of the CDR3 is 15 residues. Germline V lookup: CDR1 MNHEY, CDR2 SMNVEV (reference sequence). V was shortened by 6 bases and J by 5 bases, with 19 bases between the two germline ends. Measured with immunoSEQ multiplex PCR; TCRdb has only the in-frame clones, and not every one. The sample has 150,000 to 200,000 clones; about 87% are singletons. Sequencing was performed on peripheral blood, taken on day 0 of AZD1222 vaccination. This TCR was sampled from an adult in good health. The chain uses TRBV27 and TRBJ1-2; D may be TRBD1 (5 bases). The CDR3 bases are TGTGCCAGCAGCATAGTGGGCAGGGAGGGATATGGCTACACCTTC. It translates to CASSIVGREGYGYTF.